A single sample is the source of the 5 T cell receptor beta chains below, sequenced in a study of control samples from healthy donors and cancer patients. Some clones are missing from TCRdb's copy, which holds only in-frame ones; the method was immunoSEQ multiplex PCR. The table records 110,000 to 150,000 clones, around 90% of them present only once. Sequenced: blood. These receptors all come from a man aged 25-45 years in good health.

The CDR3 DNA reads TGCGCCAGCAGCCCCTCGGGGGACACGGCCGCAGAGACCCAGTACTTC. The encoded protein is CASSPSGDTAAETQYF. This chain links TRBV5-1 with TRBJ2-5; D tentatively reads TRBD1 or TRBD2 (6 bases each). The germline V and J ends were trimmed by 4 bases and 4 bases, with 20 bases remaining between them. CDR1 and CDR2 (germline): SGHRS, YFSETQ. This CDR3 has 16 amino acids.

The DNA of the CDR3 is TGTGCCAGCAGTTCCCGACTTACACAGGGCTACGAGCAGTACTTC. It yields the protein CASSSRLTQGYEQYF. V usage is TRBV6-2 or TRBV6-3 and J usage is TRBJ2-7; tentatively, D is TRBD1 (6 bases). This CDR3 comprises 15 residues. Germline assignment: CDR1 MNHEY and CDR2 SVGEGT. The V gene lost 4 bases and the J gene lost 3 bases, with 16 bases spanning the gap.

The CDR3: CASSAGTGGGIVTEAFF. Written as DNA, the CDR3 is TGTGCCAGCAGCGCAGGGACAGGGGGCGGAATAGTCACTGAAGCTTTCTTT. The rearrangement joins TRBV5-4 to TRBJ1-1; 12 positions match TRBD1. Germline V gives CDR1 SGHNT, CDR2 YYREEE (reference sequence). V gave up 4 bases and J gave up 4 bases; unmatched junction bases: 11. The CDR3 loop spans 17 amino acids.

This chain uses TRBV9 with TRBJ1-1, with D tentatively TRBD1 (6 bases). This CDR3 has 15 residues. CDR1 is SGDLS and CDR2 is YYNGEE in the germline V gene. V lost 4 bases, J lost 5 bases, and 18 bases lay in between. CDR3 sequence reads: CASSRGGRGVTEAFF. The CDR3 DNA sequence: TGTGCCAGCAGCAGAGGGGGACGAGGAGTAACTGAAGCTTTCTTT.

This chain links TRBV6-2 or TRBV6-3 with TRBJ2-1, with a weak D call TRBD1 (6 bases). V was clipped by 1 base and J by 8 bases, with 15 bases between them. The germline V gene encodes CDR1 MNHEY and CDR2 SVGEGT. The CDR3 is made up of 15 amino acids. The CDR3 spells CASSYYIGGSHEQFF. The CDR3 region has the DNA TGTGCCAGCAGTTACTATATAGGGGGTTCGCATGAGCAGTTCTTC.